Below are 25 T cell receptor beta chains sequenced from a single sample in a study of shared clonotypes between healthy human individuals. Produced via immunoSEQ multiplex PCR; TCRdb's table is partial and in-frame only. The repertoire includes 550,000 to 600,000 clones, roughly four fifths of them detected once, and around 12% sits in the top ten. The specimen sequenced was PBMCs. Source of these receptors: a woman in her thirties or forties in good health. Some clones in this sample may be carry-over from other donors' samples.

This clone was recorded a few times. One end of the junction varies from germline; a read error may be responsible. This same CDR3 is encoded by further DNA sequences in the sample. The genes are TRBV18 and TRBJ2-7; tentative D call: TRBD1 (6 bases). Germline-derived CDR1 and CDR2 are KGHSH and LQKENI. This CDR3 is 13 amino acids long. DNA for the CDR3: TGTGCCAGCTCACCACCGGGGGCCTACGAGCAGCATTTC. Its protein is CASSPPGAYEQHF.

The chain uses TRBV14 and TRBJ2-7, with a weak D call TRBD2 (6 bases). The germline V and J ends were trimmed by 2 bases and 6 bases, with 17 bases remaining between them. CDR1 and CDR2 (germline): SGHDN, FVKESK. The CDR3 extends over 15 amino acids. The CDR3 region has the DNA TGTGCCAGCAGCCAATTTTCCGGGAGATCTCGCGAGCAGTACTTC. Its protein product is CASSQFSGRSREQYF.

CDR3 amino acids: CSVVGLSTDTQYF. The CDR3 coding sequence is TGCAGCGTTGTAGGGTTGAGCACAGATACGCAGTATTTT. This sequence joins TRBV29-1 and TRBJ2-3; D is uncertain. V lost 4 bases, J lost 0 bases, and 8 bases lay in between. The CDR3 runs 13 residues. Looked up from germline, CDR1 is SQVTM and CDR2 is ANQGSEA.

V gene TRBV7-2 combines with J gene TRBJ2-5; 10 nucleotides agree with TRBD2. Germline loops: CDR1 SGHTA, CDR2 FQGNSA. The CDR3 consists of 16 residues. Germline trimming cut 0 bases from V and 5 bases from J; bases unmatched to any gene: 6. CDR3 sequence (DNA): TGTGCCAGCAGCTTAGCGCGCGCTAGCGGGAGTGAGACCCAGTACTTC. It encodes CASSLARASGSETQYF.

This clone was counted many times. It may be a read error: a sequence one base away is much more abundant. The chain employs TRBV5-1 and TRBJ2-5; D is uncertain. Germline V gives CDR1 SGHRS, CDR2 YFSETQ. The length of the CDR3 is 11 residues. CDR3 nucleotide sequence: TGCGCCAGCAGCTTCCAAGAGGCCCAGTACTTC. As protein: CASSFQEAQYF.

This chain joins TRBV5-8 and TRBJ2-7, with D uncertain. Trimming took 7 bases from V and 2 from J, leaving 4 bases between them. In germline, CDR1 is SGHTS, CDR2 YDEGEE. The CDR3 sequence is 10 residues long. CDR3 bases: TGTGCCAGCGGACCCTACGAGCAGTACTTC. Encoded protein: CASGPYEQYF.

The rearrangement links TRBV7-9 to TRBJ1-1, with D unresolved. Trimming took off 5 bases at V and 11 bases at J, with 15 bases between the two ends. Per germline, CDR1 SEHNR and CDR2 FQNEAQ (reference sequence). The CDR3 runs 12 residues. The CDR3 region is CASSLISGTAFF. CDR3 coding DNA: TGTGCCAGCAGCCTCATAAGCGGCACGGCTTTCTTT.

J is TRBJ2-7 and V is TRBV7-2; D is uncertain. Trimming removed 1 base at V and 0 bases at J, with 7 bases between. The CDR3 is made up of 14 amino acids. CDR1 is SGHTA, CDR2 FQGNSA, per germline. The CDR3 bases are TGTGCCAGCAGCTTAGACTTTCTCTCCTACGAGCAGTACTTC. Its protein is CASSLDFLSYEQYF.

This CDR3 reads CASSLRGSGSSYEQYF. In DNA form, the CDR3 reads TGTGCCAGCAGTTTAAGGGGGAGCGGGAGCTCCTACGAGCAGTACTTC. J is TRBJ2-7 and V is TRBV28, with 8 bases identical to TRBD2. The J segment lost 0 bases and the V segment lost 2 bases, leaving 6 bases of the junction unmatched. From germline, CDR1 is MDHEN and CDR2 SYDVKM. The CDR3 sequence is 16 residues long.

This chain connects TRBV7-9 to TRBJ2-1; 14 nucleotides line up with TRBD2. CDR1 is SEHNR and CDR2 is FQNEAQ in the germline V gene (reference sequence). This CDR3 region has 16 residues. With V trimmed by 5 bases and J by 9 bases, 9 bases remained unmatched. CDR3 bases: TGTGCCAGCAGCCGAAAGGGACTAGCGGGAGCCGGTGAGCAGTTCTTC. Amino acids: CASSRKGLAGAGEQFF.

The CDR3 spells CASSQWERARGGAFF. The DNA of the CDR3 is TGCGCCAGCAGTCAATGGGAAAGGGCCCGGGGGGGAGCTTTCTTT. The V call is TRBV23-1, the J call TRBJ1-1; TRBD1 is a possible D gene (5 bases). TRBV23-1 is an ORF; its function is uncertain. The CDR3 length is 15 residues. Between the trimmed V and J ends, which lost 1 base and 10 bases, there was a span of 19 bases.

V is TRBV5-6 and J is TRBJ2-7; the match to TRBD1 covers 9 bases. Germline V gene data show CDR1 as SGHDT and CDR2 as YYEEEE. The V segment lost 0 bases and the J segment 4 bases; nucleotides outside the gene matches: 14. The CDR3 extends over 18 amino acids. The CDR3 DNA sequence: TGTGCCAGCAGCTTGGCCCCATGGACCACAGGGGGCTTGTACGAGCAGTACTTC. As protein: CASSLAPWTTGGLYEQYF.

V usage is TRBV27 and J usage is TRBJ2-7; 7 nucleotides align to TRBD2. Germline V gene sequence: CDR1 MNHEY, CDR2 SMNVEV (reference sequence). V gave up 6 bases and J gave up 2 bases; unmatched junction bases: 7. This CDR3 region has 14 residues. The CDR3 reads CASRPSGGPYEQYF. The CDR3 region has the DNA TGTGCCAGCAGACCATCGGGGGGACCCTACGAGCAGTACTTC.

CDR3 protein: CATSTEDRVDGYTF. The CDR3 region has the DNA TGTGCCACCAGCACCGAGGACAGGGTGGATGGCTACACCTTC. The genes are TRBV15 and TRBJ1-2; 8 positions match TRBD1. Germline V CDR1 and CDR2: LNHNV, YYDKDF (reference sequence). V trimming: 4 bases; J trimming: 6 bases; junction bases outside the gene matches: 7. This CDR3 is built from 14 residues.

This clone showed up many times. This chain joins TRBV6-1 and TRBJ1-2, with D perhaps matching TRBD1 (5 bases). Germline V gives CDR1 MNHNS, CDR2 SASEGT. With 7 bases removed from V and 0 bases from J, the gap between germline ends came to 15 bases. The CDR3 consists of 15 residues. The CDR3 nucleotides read TGTGCCAGCACCCCGACAGACTATGCTAACTATGGCTACACCTTC. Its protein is CASTPTDYANYGYTF.

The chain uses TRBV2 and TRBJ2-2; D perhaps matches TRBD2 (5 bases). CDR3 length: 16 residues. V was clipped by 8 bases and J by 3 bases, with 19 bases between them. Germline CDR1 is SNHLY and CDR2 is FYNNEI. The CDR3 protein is CASVWFRDSHTGELFF. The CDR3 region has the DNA TGTGCCAGCGTATGGTTCCGGGATTCCCACACCGGGGAGCTGTTTTTT.

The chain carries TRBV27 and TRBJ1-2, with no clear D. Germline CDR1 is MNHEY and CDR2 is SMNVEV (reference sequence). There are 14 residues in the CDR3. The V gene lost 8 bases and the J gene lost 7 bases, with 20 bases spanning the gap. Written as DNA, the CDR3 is TGTGCCAGCGGGCCGAAGACCTTTGCTCTTGGCTACACCTTC. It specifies CASGPKTFALGYTF.

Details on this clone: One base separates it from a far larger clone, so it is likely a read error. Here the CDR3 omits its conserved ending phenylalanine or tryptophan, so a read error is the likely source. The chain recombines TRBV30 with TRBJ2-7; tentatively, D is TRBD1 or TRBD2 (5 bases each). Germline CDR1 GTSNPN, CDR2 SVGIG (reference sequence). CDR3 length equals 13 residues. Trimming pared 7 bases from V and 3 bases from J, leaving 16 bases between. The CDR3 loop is CASPGPSIYEQYL. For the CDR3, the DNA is TGTGCCTCGCCGGGACCGTCCATCTACGAGCAGTACCTC.

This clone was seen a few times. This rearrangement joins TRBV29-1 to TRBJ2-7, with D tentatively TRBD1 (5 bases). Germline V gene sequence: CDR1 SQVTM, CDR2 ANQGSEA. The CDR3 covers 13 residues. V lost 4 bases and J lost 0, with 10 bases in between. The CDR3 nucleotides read TGCAGCGTTGCAAAGGGGCCCTCCTACGAGCAGTACTTC. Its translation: CSVAKGPSYEQYF.

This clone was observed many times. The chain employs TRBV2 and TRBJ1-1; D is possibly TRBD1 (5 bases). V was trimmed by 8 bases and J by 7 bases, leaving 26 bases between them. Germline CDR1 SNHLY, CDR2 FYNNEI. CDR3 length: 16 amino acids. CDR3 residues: CASHGVLGQGRGEAFF. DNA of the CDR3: TGTGCCAGCCATGGGGTTCTTGGGCAGGGTCGAGGTGAAGCTTTCTTT.

The CDR3: CASSFSGGPNTGELFF. The DNA for the CDR3 is TGTGCCAGCAGTTTTAGCGGAGGCCCAAACACCGGGGAGCTGTTTTTT. This chain joins TRBV28 and TRBJ2-2, with D maybe TRBD2 (6 bases). The CDR3 is 16 amino acids. The germline V gene encodes CDR1 MDHEN and CDR2 SYDVKM. Trimming took off 3 bases at V and 2 bases at J, with 13 bases between the two ends.

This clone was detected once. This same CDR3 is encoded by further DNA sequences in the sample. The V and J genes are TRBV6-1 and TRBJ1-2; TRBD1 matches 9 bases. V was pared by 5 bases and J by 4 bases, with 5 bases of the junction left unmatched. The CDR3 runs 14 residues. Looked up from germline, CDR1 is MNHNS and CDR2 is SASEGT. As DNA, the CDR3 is TGTGCCAGCAGTCTCGACAGGGGGGGCTATGGCTACACCTTC. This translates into CASSLDRGGYGYTF.

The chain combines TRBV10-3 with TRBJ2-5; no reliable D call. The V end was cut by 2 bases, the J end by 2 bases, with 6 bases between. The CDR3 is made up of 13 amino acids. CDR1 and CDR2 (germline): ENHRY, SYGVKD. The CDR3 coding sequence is TGTGCCATCAGTGAGAGGCAGCAAGAGACCCAGTACTTC. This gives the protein CAISERQQETQYF.

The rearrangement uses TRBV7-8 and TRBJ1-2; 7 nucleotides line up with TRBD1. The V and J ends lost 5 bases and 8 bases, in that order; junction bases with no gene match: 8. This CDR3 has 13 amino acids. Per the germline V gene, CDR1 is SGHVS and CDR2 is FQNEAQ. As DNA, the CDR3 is TGTGCCAGCAGCCCGACAGGGTTCGAGGGCTACACCTTC. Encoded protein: CASSPTGFEGYTF.

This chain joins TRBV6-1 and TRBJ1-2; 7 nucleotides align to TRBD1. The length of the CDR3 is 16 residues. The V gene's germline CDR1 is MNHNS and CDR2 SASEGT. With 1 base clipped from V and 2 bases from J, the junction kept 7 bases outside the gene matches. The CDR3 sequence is CASSEERGRLNYGYTF. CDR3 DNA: TGTGCCAGCAGTGAAGAGAGGGGGCGCCTCAACTATGGCTACACCTTC.